This passage covers 27 T cell receptor beta chains from one sample sequenced in a study of long-term antiretroviral therapy in people with HIV. Version v3.0 of the immunoSEQ assay ran at survey level. The protocol was immunoSEQ multiplex PCR, while the TCRdb copy is restricted to in-frame clones and leaves out a portion. In the table there are 17,000 or so clones, less than 85% of which are singletons. This material consisted of unsorted PBMCs, taken at the start of antiretroviral therapy. The receptors shown here come from a man aged 25-40 years with HIV.

The V and J genes are TRBV5-4 and TRBJ2-3, with 10 bases fitting TRBD1. Germline CDR1 reads SGHNT; CDR2 reads YYREEE (reference sequence). CDR3 size: 15 residues. The ends lost 4 bases at V and 3 bases at J; junction bases unmatched: 5. The CDR3 DNA reads as TGTGCCAGCAGCGGAACGGGACAGGGGACAGATACGCAGTATTTT. Protein: CASSGTGQGTDTQYF. Together with reference TRBV5-4 and TRBJ2-3, the CDR3 gives the full variable domain: ETGVTQSPTHLIKTRGQQVTLRCSSQSGHNTVSWYQQALGQGPQFIFQYYREEENGRGNFPPRFSGLQFPNYSSELNVNALELDDSALYLCASSGTGQGTDTQYFGPGTRLTVL.

This clone is a singleton in its sample. The chain uses TRBV11-3 and TRBJ2-2; D gene unclear. The V and J ends lost 0 bases and 7 bases respectively, with 3 bases between them. Germline V gene data show CDR1 as SGHNT and CDR2 as YENEEA. This CDR3 region has 12 residues. The CDR3 region is CASSLDFGELFF. In DNA form, the CDR3 reads TGTGCCAGCAGCTTAGATTTCGGGGAGCTGTTTTTT.

CDR3: CASKAQREFGNIQYF. In DNA form, the CDR3 reads TGTGCCAGCAAGGCCCAGCGGGAGTTCGGAAACATTCAGTACTTC. The genes are TRBV6-5 and TRBJ2-4, with TRBD2 matching 8 bases. CDR3 length equals 15 residues. Per germline, CDR1 MNHEY and CDR2 SVGAGI. The V and J ends lost 7 bases and 6 bases, in that order; junction bases with no gene match: 11.

This clone was detected only once. This sequence joins TRBV11-2 and TRBJ2-1, with D perhaps TRBD1 (6 bases). Germline V gene lookup returns CDR1 SGHAT and CDR2 FQNNGV. V lost 3 bases and J lost 5, with 14 bases in between. The CDR3 is 15 amino acids. The CDR3, as DNA: TGTGCCAGCAGCTTCGGCAGGGGTGGAGACAATGAGCAGTTCTTC. It translates to CASSFGRGGDNEQFF.

The V call is TRBV28, the J call TRBJ1-3, with 8 positions matching TRBD1. In germline, CDR1 is MDHEN, CDR2 SYDVKM. J lost 1 base, V lost 2 bases, and 7 bases had no gene match. CDR3 size: 17 residues. Here the CDR3 reads CASSLSPRQGSGNTIYF. The DNA of the CDR3 is TGTGCCAGCAGTTTAAGCCCCCGACAGGGGTCTGGAAACACCATATATTTT. Supplemented by reference TRBV28 and TRBJ1-3, the full variable domain reads DVKVTQSSRYLVKRTGEKVFLECVQDMDHENMFWYRQDPGLGLRLIYFSYDVKMKEKGDIPEGYSVSREKKERFSLILESASTNQTSMYLCASSLSPRQGSGNTIYFGEGSWLTVV.

This clone has only one observation. V and J are TRBV6-1 and TRBJ2-7, with 8 bases fitting TRBD2. The CDR3 consists of 16 residues. The V gene end was trimmed by 4 bases and the J gene end by 5 bases; junction bases not matched to a gene: 13. Germline-derived CDR1 and CDR2 are MNHNS and SASEGT. For the CDR3, the DNA is TGTGCCAGCAGTGTGATGGGAGCGGGGGTCGAGGACGAGCAGTACTTC. It is translated as CASSVMGAGVEDEQYF.

The chain is built from TRBV27 and TRBJ2-7; tentatively, D is TRBD1 (5 bases). Germline V gene data show CDR1 as MNHEY and CDR2 as SMNVEV (reference sequence). The CDR3 is made up of 14 amino acids. V was shortened by 3 bases and J by 3 bases, with 12 bases between the two germline ends. In DNA, the CDR3 is TGTGCCAGCAGTTTCTCCCTGCAGGGCTACGAGCAGTACTTC. Protein: CASSFSLQGYEQYF.

The chain carries TRBV29-1 and TRBJ2-3; 8 positions match TRBD2. The ends lost 5 bases at V and 0 bases at J; junction bases unmatched: 7. Germline V gene data show CDR1 as SQVTM and CDR2 as ANQGSEA. The CDR3 is 15 residues long. For the CDR3, the DNA is TGCAGCGTTAAAGTCAGCGGGAGTAGCACAGATACGCAGTATTTT. Protein sequence: CSVKVSGSSTDTQYF.

CDR3 nucleotides: TGTGCCAGCAGTGAATTGGGGGGGCGCAGCGAGACCCAGTACTTC. It encodes CASSELGGRSETQYF. The gene calls are TRBV25-1 and TRBJ2-5; D possibly corresponds to TRBD2 (7 bases). The length of the CDR3 is 15 residues. The V gene's germline CDR1 is MGHDK and CDR2 SYGVNS. V lost 1 base to trimming and J lost 5 bases, with 14 bases between them.

The chain combines TRBV2 with TRBJ2-7; no clear D gene. V lost 4 bases, J lost 2 bases, and 6 bases lay in between. Looked up from germline, CDR1 is SNHLY and CDR2 is FYNNEI. The CDR3 is made up of 12 amino acids. CDR3 nucleotides: TGTGCCAGCAGTGGAAGGACCTACGAGCAGTACTTC. Residues: CASSGRTYEQYF.

The chain recombines TRBV29-1 with TRBJ1-2; D is undetermined. The CDR3 has 11 residues. V lost 4 bases, J lost 8 bases, and 11 bases lay in between. The germline CDR1 and CDR2 sequences are SQVTM and ANQGSEA. CDR3 bases: TGCAGCGTTGTGGGCATCGCCGGCTACACCTTC. Residues: CSVVGIAGYTF.

The V gene is TRBV15, the J gene TRBJ2-1; the D gene is possibly TRBD1 (6 bases). Germline V CDR1 and CDR2: LNHNV, YYDKDF (reference sequence). The CDR3 runs 15 residues. Trimming shortened V by 2 bases and J by 4 bases, and 12 bases separated the two germline ends. CDR3 DNA: TGTGCCACCAGCAGACAGGGGTCGCCTTACAATGAGCAGTTCTTC. This encodes CATSRQGSPYNEQFF.

The rearrangement links TRBV2 to TRBJ2-7, with 7 bases identical to TRBD1. The CDR3 has 14 residues. Germline CDR1 SNHLY, CDR2 FYNNEI. J was trimmed by 2 bases and V by 4 bases; bases with no gene match: 5. This CDR3 reads CASSVNRGPYEQYF. CDR3 in DNA: TGTGCCAGCAGTGTTAACAGGGGCCCCTACGAGCAGTACTTC.

The J gene is TRBJ1-2, the V gene TRBV4-3, with a weak D call TRBD1 (6 bases). The CDR3 totals 15 residues. Germline V gene lookup returns CDR1 LGHNA and CDR2 YSLEER. V was trimmed by 2 bases and J by 6 bases, leaving 16 bases between them. The CDR3 reads CASSQNLEQGNGYTF. CDR3 DNA: TGCGCCAGCAGCCAAAACCTTGAACAGGGAAATGGCTACACCTTC.

This chain uses TRBV29-1 with TRBJ2-7, with D tentatively TRBD1 (5 bases). V lost 4 bases to trimming and J lost 3 bases, with 13 bases between them. CDR1 is SQVTM and CDR2 is ANQGSEA in the germline V gene. The CDR3 has 13 amino acids. The CDR3 sequence is CSVGVTVDYEQYF. CDR3 bases: TGCAGCGTTGGAGTGACAGTGGACTACGAGCAGTACTTC.

This chain uses TRBV4-2 with TRBJ1-5; D unclear. V gave up 1 base and J gave up 0 bases, with 7 bases separating them. CDR3 length: 15 amino acids. The germline gives CDR1 LGHNA, CDR2 YNFKEQ. The CDR3 reads CASSQVLDSNQPQHF. The CDR3, as DNA: TGTGCCAGCAGCCAAGTATTAGATAGCAATCAGCCCCAGCATTTT.

This clone was detected only a few times. The V gene is TRBV11-2, the J gene TRBJ2-7; no firm D call. V lost 0 bases to trimming and J lost 2 bases, with 8 bases between them. Germline V gives CDR1 SGHAT, CDR2 FQNNGV. The CDR3 contains 14 residues. CDR3 region: CASSLERTAYEQYF. The CDR3 nucleotides read TGTGCCAGCAGCTTAGAGAGGACGGCCTACGAGCAGTACTTC.

The rearrangement links TRBV6-1 to TRBJ2-7, with 10 bases that match TRBD2. From germline, CDR1 is MNHNS and CDR2 SASEGT. The CDR3 extends over 16 amino acids. J lost 3 bases, V lost 0 bases, and 5 bases had no gene match. Here the CDR3 reads CASSEAGVAGGYEQYF. The CDR3 DNA follows: TGTGCCAGCAGTGAAGCGGGGGTAGCGGGGGGCTACGAGCAGTACTTC.

The V and J genes are TRBV6-6 and TRBJ2-3; no definite D call. V lost 2 bases, J lost 4 bases, and 10 bases lay in between. Germline V CDR1 and CDR2: MNHNY, SVGAGI (reference sequence). This CDR3 spans 14 amino acids. CDR3 sequence: CASSYGPSPDTQYF. The CDR3 DNA follows: TGTGCCAGCAGTTACGGGCCTAGTCCAGATACGCAGTATTTT.

The J gene is TRBJ2-7, the V gene TRBV5-1; no definite D call. CDR3 length equals 13 residues. V dropped 2 bases and J dropped 1 base, with 7 bases sitting between them. CDR1 SGHRS and CDR2 YFSETQ come from the germline V gene. CDR3 nucleotide sequence: TGCGCCAGCAGCTTAGCAGGTTCCTACGAGCAGTACTTC. This gives the protein CASSLAGSYEQYF.

This clone occurred a few times. V usage is TRBV30 and J usage is TRBJ2-1, with 9 positions matching TRBD2. The CDR3 loop spans 15 amino acids. Germline V gene data show CDR1 as GTSNPN and CDR2 as SVGIG (reference sequence). V shed 0 bases, J shed 2 bases, and the junction held 2 bases outside the gene matches. The CDR3 coding sequence is TGTGCCTGGAGTGTAGCGGGAGGAGCCTACAATGAGCAGTTCTTC. Encoded protein: CAWSVAGGAYNEQFF.

The chain has TRBV4-2 and TRBJ2-7; TRBD2 agrees at 9 bases. V was pared by 1 base and J by 0 bases, with 7 bases of the junction left unmatched. The V gene's germline CDR1 is LGHNA and CDR2 YNFKEQ. This CDR3 region has 17 residues. The CDR3 protein is CASSQGLAGLFSYEQYF. The CDR3 DNA is TGTGCCAGCAGCCAAGGGCTAGCGGGGTTATTCTCCTACGAGCAGTACTTC.

In DNA, the CDR3 is TGTGCCAGCAGCTTATATGCGGGGATGAACACTGAAGCTTTCTTT. Protein: CASSLYAGMNTEAFF. V and J are TRBV7-3 and TRBJ1-1, with unresolved D. The CDR3 has 15 residues. Germline assignment: CDR1 SGHTA and CDR2 FQGTGA. Trimming took off 2 bases at V and 0 bases at J, with 10 bases between the two ends.

The V and J genes are TRBV15 and TRBJ2-3; 9 nucleotides match TRBD2. The V gene's germline CDR1 is LNHNV and CDR2 YYDKDF (reference sequence). V lost 0 bases and J lost 4; bases outside the gene matches: 8. CDR3 size: 17 residues. CDR3 protein: CATSREGLAGTADTQYF. Here the CDR3 DNA reads TGTGCCACCAGCAGAGAGGGGCTAGCGGGAACCGCAGATACGCAGTATTTT.

The V call is TRBV18, the J call TRBJ2-7; 16 bases are a match to TRBD2. Per the germline V gene, CDR1 is KGHSH and CDR2 is LQKENI. This CDR3 comprises 18 residues. The ends lost 3 bases at V and 0 bases at J; junction bases unmatched: 5. CDR3 region: CASSPSGLAGGNSYEQYF. The CDR3 DNA reads as TGTGCCAGCTCACCGTCGGGACTAGCGGGGGGGAACTCCTACGAGCAGTACTTC.

The gene calls are TRBV11-3 and TRBJ1-3; D remains ambiguous. Trimming removed 4 bases from V and 0 bases from J, with 10 bases in between. Germline V gene sequence: CDR1 SGHNT, CDR2 YENEEA. This CDR3 has 15 residues. The CDR3 is CASSSKTSSGNTIYF. As DNA, the CDR3 is TGTGCCAGCAGCTCTAAGACAAGCTCTGGAAACACCATATATTTT.

The rearrangement uses TRBV20-1 and TRBJ2-3; D unresolved. V dropped 7 bases and J dropped 4 bases, with 9 bases sitting between them. CDR3 length equals 11 residues. CDR1 DFQATT and CDR2 SNEGSKA come from the germline V gene (reference sequence). The CDR3 sequence: CSVPRADTQYF. CDR3 DNA sequence: TGCAGTGTCCCGAGAGCAGATACGCAGTATTTT.